The next 16 T cell receptor beta chains were all read from a single sample in a study of beta chain features in type 1 diabetes. Study observations and caveats: There was a moderate but significant shortening of TCRB CDR3s in all four CD4+ subsets of Type 1 diabetes patients.

Every bit of the isolated RNA underwent reverse transcription, so sequencing read expressed TCRB transcripts. Clones were sequenced by immunoSEQ multiplex PCR, and TCRdb holds only the in-frame ones, with some missing. The top ten clones hold less than 1.5% of a sample with some 52,000 clones, roughly 40% of them seen once. Their antigens are not known. The sample consisted of Tregs from blood. Receptor source: a man aged 25 to 45 with type 1 diabetes.

The gene calls are TRBV2 and TRBJ2-4; TRBD1 agrees at 9 bases. Germline CDR1 is SNHLY and CDR2 is FYNNEI. This CDR3 region has 12 residues. V trimming: 4 bases; J trimming: 8 bases; junction bases outside the gene matches: 0. The CDR3 is CASSGQGDIQYF. The CDR3 DNA follows: TGTGCCAGCAGTGGACAGGGGGACATTCAGTACTTC.

The chain carries TRBV10-3 and TRBJ2-7; D gene ambiguous. The germline CDR1 and CDR2 sequences are ENHRY and SYGVKD. Deletions cut 3 bases from V and 0 bases from J, with 12 bases between. The CDR3 consists of 15 residues. The CDR3 loop reads CAISDGTASSYEQYF. Written as DNA, the CDR3 is TGTGCCATCAGTGACGGCACAGCCTCCTCCTACGAGCAGTACTTC.

The rearrangement links TRBV28 to TRBJ1-1; D is unclear. The ends were cut back, 2 bases at V and 3 bases at J, with 4 bases in the middle. The CDR3 consists of 12 residues. The V gene's germline CDR1 is MDHEN and CDR2 SYDVKM. Here the CDR3 reads CASSLLYTEAFF. The CDR3 DNA reads as TGTGCCAGCAGTTTACTCTACACTGAAGCTTTCTTT.

This rearrangement joins TRBV7-9 to TRBJ2-2; the match to TRBD2 covers 11 bases. V was clipped by 5 bases and J by 0 bases; unmatched bases: 5. Germline V gives CDR1 SEHNR, CDR2 FQNEAQ (reference sequence). The CDR3 consists of 17 residues. As DNA, the CDR3 is TGTGCCAGCAGCCCCGGACTAGCGGGCGCGAACACCGGGGAGCTGTTTTTT. It translates to CASSPGLAGANTGELFF.

The table lists this clone with a few counts. The V call is TRBV7-2, the J call TRBJ2-4; D possibly corresponds to TRBD2 (5 bases). The germline CDR1 and CDR2 sequences are SGHTA and FQGNSA. V lost 4 bases and J 0 bases, leaving 7 bases between the germline ends. CDR3 length equals 14 residues. CDR3 sequence: CASSSGLAKNIQYF. CDR3 nucleotide sequence: TGTGCCAGCAGCTCGGGGTTAGCCAAAAACATTCAGTACTTC.

The chain is built from TRBV7-9 and TRBJ2-4; D not certain. CDR3 length equals 13 residues. CDR1 and CDR2 from the germline V gene are SEHNR and FQNEAQ (reference sequence). V lost 1 base and J lost 6, with 7 bases in between. CDR3 bases: TGTGCCAGCAGCTTAGACAGCTCAAACATTCAGTACTTC. Translated: CASSLDSSNIQYF.

The chain is built from TRBV5-1 and TRBJ1-2; 7 nucleotides line up with TRBD1. The CDR3 extends over 14 amino acids. V shed 3 bases, J shed 5 bases, and the junction held 7 bases outside the gene matches. The V gene's germline CDR1 is SGHRS and CDR2 YFSETQ. The CDR3 bases are TGCGCCAGCAGCTCAGGGACAGCCGCGTATGGCTACACCTTC. Translating it yields CASSSGTAAYGYTF. The full variable domain, completed using reference TRBV5-1 and TRBJ1-2, is KAGVTQTPRYLIKTRGQQVTLSCSPISGHRSVSWYQQTPGQGLQFLFEYFSETQRNKGNFPGRFSGRQFSNSRSEMNVSTLELGDSALYLCASSSGTAAYGYTFGSGTRLTVV.

Turning to this clone: Additional DNA sequences in this sample encode the identical CDR3. The chain is built from TRBV7-9 and TRBJ1-5, with a weak D call TRBD1 (6 bases). V dropped 4 bases and J dropped 4 bases, with 8 bases sitting between them. Germline CDR1 is SEHNR and CDR2 is FQNEAQ (reference sequence). The CDR3 runs 13 residues. CDR3 sequence: CASSSQGNQPQHF. As DNA, the CDR3 is TGTGCCAGCAGCTCCCAGGGGAATCAGCCCCAGCATTTT.

V is TRBV30 and J is TRBJ2-3; possible D gene TRBD1, 5 bases. The CDR3 has 12 amino acids. CDR1 and CDR2 from the germline V gene are GTSNPN and SVGIG (reference sequence). V was trimmed by 4 bases and J by 2 bases, leaving 7 bases between them. Written as DNA, the CDR3 is TGTGCCTGGACGACAGCCACAGATACGCAGTATTTT. It specifies CAWTTATDTQYF.

This chain uses TRBV5-6 with TRBJ2-3; D ambiguous. V gave up 0 bases and J gave up 2 bases, with 10 bases separating them. The germline CDR1 and CDR2 sequences are SGHDT and YYEEEE. CDR3 length: 15 residues. DNA of the CDR3: TGTGCCAGCAGCTTGGGTAGTGGTTTCACAGATACGCAGTATTTT. Protein product: CASSLGSGFTDTQYF.

The chain is built from TRBV11-2 and TRBJ1-1; no clear D gene. The CDR3 sequence is 13 residues long. The V end lost 4 bases, the J end lost 7 bases, and 13 bases lay between the germline ends. CDR1 and CDR2 from the germline V gene are SGHAT and FQNNGV. The CDR3 sequence is CASSSDEALEAFF. Written as DNA, the CDR3 is TGTGCCAGCAGCTCTGACGAGGCCCTTGAAGCTTTCTTT.

This clone has more than one count but fewer than ten. The chain has TRBV27 and TRBJ2-2; D is undetermined. V was trimmed by 5 bases and J by 4 bases, leaving 11 bases between them. The germline gives CDR1 MNHEY, CDR2 SMNVEV (reference sequence). This CDR3 spans 14 amino acids. CDR3 nucleotide sequence: TGTGCCAGCAGTACCACAGTTGCCACCGGGGAGCTGTTTTTT. Translation: CASSTTVATGELFF.

This chain uses TRBV28 with TRBJ2-5; 13 bases map to TRBD2. Germline loops: CDR1 MDHEN, CDR2 SYDVKM. Trimming removed 6 bases from V and 5 bases from J; junction bases left unmatched: 3. CDR3 length: 14 amino acids. Here the CDR3 DNA reads TGTGCCAGCAGCGGACTAGCGGGAGTGGAGACCCAGTACTTC. Protein sequence: CASSGLAGVETQYF.

This rearrangement joins TRBV7-2 to TRBJ2-5; D gene unclear. The CDR3 is made up of 13 amino acids. Trimming stripped 4 bases from V and 4 bases from J, with 10 bases between. Germline CDR1 and CDR2: SGHTA and FQGNSA. The CDR3 DNA reads as TGTGCCAGCAGCTCCCACGCGGCAGAGACCCAGTACTTC. It translates to CASSSHAAETQYF.

The rearrangement joins TRBV2 to TRBJ2-7; D is unclear. This CDR3 is 12 amino acids long. V gave up 4 bases and J gave up 3 bases, with 7 bases separating them. Germline CDR1 is SNHLY and CDR2 is FYNNEI. DNA for the CDR3: TGTGCCAGCAGTGGTTATAACTACGAGCAGTACTTC. Amino acid sequence: CASSGYNYEQYF.

There are a few counts of this clone. CDR3 DNA sequence: TGCAGTGCTAGTTATCCAGATACGCAGTATTTT. It encodes CSASYPDTQYF. The V and J genes are TRBV20-1 and TRBJ2-3, with D unresolved. The CDR3 consists of 11 residues. CDR1 and CDR2 from the germline V gene are DFQATT and SNEGSKA (reference sequence). V was trimmed by 3 bases and J by 4 bases, leaving 5 bases between them.